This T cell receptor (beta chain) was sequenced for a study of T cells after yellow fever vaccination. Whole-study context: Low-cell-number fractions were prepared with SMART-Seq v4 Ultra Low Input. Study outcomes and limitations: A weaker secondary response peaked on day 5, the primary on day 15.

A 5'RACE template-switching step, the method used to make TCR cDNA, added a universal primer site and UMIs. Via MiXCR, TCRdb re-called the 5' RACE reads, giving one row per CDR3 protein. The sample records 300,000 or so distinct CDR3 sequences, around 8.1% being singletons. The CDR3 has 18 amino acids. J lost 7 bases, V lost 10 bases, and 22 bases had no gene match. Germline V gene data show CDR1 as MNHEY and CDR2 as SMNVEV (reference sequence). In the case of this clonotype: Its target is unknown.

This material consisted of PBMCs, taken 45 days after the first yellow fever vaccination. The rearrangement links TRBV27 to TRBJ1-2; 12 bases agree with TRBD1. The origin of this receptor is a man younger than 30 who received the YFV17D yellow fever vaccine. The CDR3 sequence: CATTLLGTRDRGRGGYTF. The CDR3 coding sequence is TGTGCCACAACGTTGCTCGGAACCCGGGACAGGGGGCGAGGTGGCTACACCTTC.